A single sample gave rise to the 18 T cell receptor beta chains below, sequenced in a study of blood T cell repertoires in COVID-19. Data came from immunoSEQ multiplex PCR; TCRdb stores just in-frame clones and leaves some out. The data contain a few hundred thousand clones, 87% of them singletons. The sequenced sample consisted of peripheral blood. These receptor sequences come from a man aged 55 to 69 who had recovered from COVID-19.

This clone was seen only a few times. The CDR3 nucleotides are TGCGCCAGCAGCTTGAGGCTAGCGGGCCTGACCTACAATGAGCAGTTCTTC. It translates to CASSLRLAGLTYNEQFF. This chain joins TRBV5-1 and TRBJ2-1; the match to TRBD2 covers 8 bases. The length of the CDR3 is 17 residues. Germline V gene sequence: CDR1 SGHRS, CDR2 YFSETQ. Trimming removed 1 base from V and 2 bases from J; junction bases left unmatched: 8.

Remarks on this clone: Other DNA sequences in this sample translate to the same CDR3. The gene calls are TRBV28 and TRBJ1-6, with 9 bases lining up with TRBD1. CDR1 MDHEN and CDR2 SYDVKM come from the germline V gene. V was clipped by 5 bases and J by 8 bases; unmatched bases: 4. This CDR3 is 14 amino acids long. The CDR3 reads CASSPGQGDSPLHF. The CDR3 nucleotides read TGTGCCAGCAGTCCGGGACAGGGAGATTCACCCCTCCACTTT.

The rearrangement uses TRBV24-1 and TRBJ1-2, with 7 positions matching TRBD1. The CDR3 sequence is 12 residues long. Germline CDR1 reads KGHDR; CDR2 reads SFDVKD. Losses at the gene ends were 4 bases for V and 8 bases for J; bases not matched to a gene: 3. In DNA form, the CDR3 reads TGTGCCACCAGTGACCTGGGACAGGGCTACACCTTC. Protein product: CATSDLGQGYTF.

This chain connects TRBV2 to TRBJ2-6; weak D call: TRBD1 (5 bases). There are 14 residues in the CDR3. Trimming left V 6 bases short and J 4 bases short, with 10 bases between. Germline CDR1 reads SNHLY; CDR2 reads FYNNEI. The CDR3 sequence is CASSQGSGANVLTF. In nucleotides, the CDR3 is TGTGCCAGCAGCCAGGGCTCAGGGGCCAACGTCCTGACTTTC. Full variable domain (remainder filled in from reference TRBV2 and TRBJ2-6): EPEVTQTPSHQVTQMGQEVILRCVPISNHLYFYWYRQILGQKVEFLVSFYNNEISEKSEIFDDQFSVERPDGSNFTLKIRSTKLEDSAMYFCASSQGSGANVLTFGAGSRLTVL.

The gene calls are TRBV7-6 and TRBJ2-3, with 12 nucleotides matching TRBD2. The CDR3 is made up of 21 amino acids. J was trimmed by 6 bases and V by 1 base; bases with no gene match: 20. Germline V gives CDR1 SGHVS, CDR2 FNYEAQ. This chain's CDR3 is CASSLDGETGRLAGASDTQYF. The CDR3 DNA follows: TGTGCCAGCAGCTTAGATGGTGAGACAGGGCGACTAGCGGGGGCCAGCGATACGCAGTATTTT.

The chain employs TRBV7-2 and TRBJ1-5, with 7 nucleotides matching TRBD1. CDR1 and CDR2 (germline): SGHTA, FQGNSA. The CDR3 contains 17 residues. The J segment lost 2 bases and the V segment lost 1 base, leaving 8 bases of the junction unmatched. The CDR3 is CASSLVGGGGGNQPQHF. The DNA for the CDR3 is TGTGCCAGCAGCTTAGTAGGAGGGGGCGGCGGCAATCAGCCCCAGCATTTT.

This clone was counted a single time. The chain carries TRBV28 and TRBJ1-4, with D perhaps TRBD1 (5 bases). V lost 5 bases and J lost 4, with 14 bases in between. The germline CDR1 and CDR2 sequences are MDHEN and SYDVKM. This CDR3 has 15 residues. Here the CDR3 reads CASSPGNRLNEKLFF. In nucleotides, the CDR3 is TGTGCCAGCAGTCCTGGGAACAGGCTTAATGAAAAACTGTTTTTT. Full variable domain (remainder filled in from reference TRBV28 and TRBJ1-4): DVKVTQSSRYLVKRTGEKVFLECVQDMDHENMFWYRQDPGLGLRLIYFSYDVKMKEKGDIPEGYSVSREKKERFSLILESASTNQTSMYLCASSPGNRLNEKLFFGSGTQLSVL.

CDR3 amino acids: CSVRQGGDTGELFF. The CDR3 nucleotides are TGCAGCGTACGACAGGGTGGCGACACCGGGGAGCTGTTTTTT. The V call is TRBV29-1, the J call TRBJ2-2, with 7 positions matching TRBD1. Germline assignment: CDR1 SQVTM and CDR2 ANQGSEA. Trimming at V came to 6 bases and at J to 3 bases, leaving 7 bases not matched to a gene. CDR3 length: 14 residues.

This sequence joins TRBV9 and TRBJ2-1; 11 positions match TRBD2. CDR1 and CDR2 from the germline V gene are SGDLS and YYNGEE. J lost 3 bases, V lost 4 bases, and 6 bases had no gene match. This CDR3 region has 16 residues. The CDR3 DNA reads TGTGCCAGCAGCAGTTCGGGACTAGCGGACTACAATGAGCAGTTCTTC. Translating it yields CASSSSGLADYNEQFF.

The V and J genes are TRBV7-2 and TRBJ2-1; the D gene is possibly TRBD2 (7 bases). CDR1 and CDR2 (germline): SGHTA, FQGNSA. The CDR3 extends over 16 amino acids. The V end lost 5 bases, the J end lost 8 bases, and 22 bases lay between the germline ends. The CDR3 loop reads CASSPRGGAPGHEQFF. In DNA, the CDR3 is TGTGCCAGCAGCCCAAGGGGGGGAGCCCCTGGGCATGAGCAGTTCTTC.

The rearrangement uses TRBV30 and TRBJ1-5; 7 bases map to TRBD1. Germline values: CDR1 GTSNPN, CDR2 SVGIG (reference sequence). V shed 4 bases and J 3 bases; nucleotides not matched to a gene: 6. This CDR3 has 14 residues. Here the CDR3 reads CAWTPGQINQPQHF. Here the CDR3 DNA reads TGTGCCTGGACCCCGGGACAGATCAATCAGCCCCAGCATTTT.

The V gene is TRBV7-8, the J gene TRBJ2-7; 10 nucleotides agree with TRBD1. Germline CDR1 and CDR2: SGHVS and FQNEAQ. Trimming cost V 5 bases and J 7 bases; bases outside gene matches: 11. This CDR3 comprises 15 residues. This CDR3 reads CASSGGTGASGEQYF. CDR3 DNA sequence: TGTGCCAGCAGCGGGGGGACAGGGGCATCGGGGGAGCAGTACTTC.

The CDR3, as DNA: TGTGCCAGCATTGACAGGGGAAGTTACGAGCAGTACTTC. Translating gives CASIDRGSYEQYF. The rearrangement uses TRBV28 and TRBJ2-7; 8 bases map to TRBD1. The CDR3 consists of 13 residues. Losses at the gene ends were 7 bases for V and 4 bases for J; bases not matched to a gene: 6. The germline V gene has CDR1 MDHEN and CDR2 SYDVKM. Looking up the rest from reference TRBV28 and TRBJ2-7 gives the full variable domain: DVKVTQSSRYLVKRTGEKVFLECVQDMDHENMFWYRQDPGLGLRLIYFSYDVKMKEKGDIPEGYSVSREKKERFSLILESASTNQTSMYLCASIDRGSYEQYFGPGTRLTVT.

The genes are TRBV9 and TRBJ1-5, with D perhaps matching TRBD1 (5 bases). V gave up 4 bases and J gave up 0 bases, with 11 bases separating them. There are 15 residues in the CDR3. Germline values: CDR1 SGDLS, CDR2 YYNGEE. The CDR3, as DNA: TGTGCCAGCAGCCGCCGACAGAGTAGCAATCAGCCCCAGCATTTT. Translating it yields CASSRRQSSNQPQHF.

The table lists this clone with a count of one. The rearrangement uses TRBV5-1 and TRBJ2-1; 8 bases agree with TRBD1. V was clipped by 3 bases and J by 6 bases; unmatched bases: 5. The CDR3 runs to 14 residues. Per germline, CDR1 SGHRS and CDR2 YFSETQ. CDR3 sequence reads: CASSSETGVNEQFF. The CDR3 DNA reads as TGCGCCAGCAGCTCGGAGACAGGGGTCAATGAGCAGTTCTTC.

The chain recombines TRBV7-9 with TRBJ2-5; TRBD1 agrees at 9 bases. The germline CDR1 and CDR2 sequences are SEHNR and FQNEAQ (reference sequence). The J segment lost 2 bases and the V segment lost 6 bases, leaving 7 bases of the junction unmatched. The CDR3 totals 15 residues. In DNA, the CDR3 is TGTGCCAGCAGACGGACAGGGGCCACTCAAGAGACCCAGTACTTC. This codes for CASRRTGATQETQYF.

This rearrangement joins TRBV27 to TRBJ1-1; the match to TRBD1 covers 9 bases. J was trimmed by 4 bases and V by 3 bases; bases with no gene match: 9. The germline V gene has CDR1 MNHEY and CDR2 SMNVEV (reference sequence). There are 16 residues in the CDR3. CDR3 region: CASSLINRGLTTEAFF. Here the CDR3 DNA reads TGTGCCAGCAGTTTGATCAACAGGGGGCTGACCACTGAAGCTTTCTTT.

This clone was observed once. This chain joins TRBV5-4 and TRBJ1-5, with 7 nucleotides matching TRBD1. The CDR3 has 13 residues. CDR1 and CDR2 (germline): SGHNT, YYREEE (reference sequence). V dropped 0 bases and J dropped 11; count of bases not matched to a gene: 5. The DNA of the CDR3 is TGTGCCAGCAGCTTGGCAGGGGGTTCCTCCCAGCATTTT. Its translation: CASSLAGGSSQHF.